The 2 T cell receptor beta chains reported below all come from one sample, sequenced in a study of shared clonotypes between healthy human individuals. Terminally differentiated effector memory CD45RA+ cells were excluded from the naive CD8 cells, which were CD45RO-negative and positively selected for CCR7. Here immunoSEQ multiplex PCR was the method, and the copy in TCRdb shows in-frame clones only, minus some. Of fewer than 1 million clones listed, roughly 96% were seen once; the top ten hold less than 0.3%. Sequencing was performed on naive CD8+ T cells sorted from blood. Every receptor here comes from a man younger than 45 in good health.

This chain uses TRBV7-6 with TRBJ2-5; D perhaps matches TRBD2 (6 bases). The CDR3 loop spans 16 amino acids. The germline gives CDR1 SGHVS, CDR2 FNYEAQ. V lost 3 bases to trimming and J lost 4 bases, with 18 bases between them. CDR3 residues: CASSLKAGPPSETQYF. CDR3 bases: TGTGCCAGCAGCTTGAAAGCGGGCCCCCCATCAGAGACCCAGTACTTC.

The J gene is TRBJ2-1, the V gene TRBV6-5, with D unresolved. This CDR3 region has 13 residues. V was trimmed by 7 bases and J by 5 bases, leaving 12 bases between them. The V gene's germline CDR1 is MNHEY and CDR2 SVGAGI. The CDR3 nucleotides read TGTGCCAGCACCCCCGGGCCAAACAATGAGCAGTTCTTC. Translation: CASTPGPNNEQFF.